This is a list of T cell receptor beta chains from one sample in a study of T cells in Graves' hyperthyroidism and ophthalmopathy. MiXCR was run by TCRdb on the multiplex PCR reads, yielding one entry per CDR3 protein. The data hold some 770,000 distinct CDR3 sequences, with about a sixth observed a single time. Sequencing was done on a sample of blood. The receptors here all came from a man aged 18-30 years with Graves' hyperthyroidism. CDR3s include the opening cysteine and the closing phenylalanine or tryptophan. The order of the fields is J gene, clone size, V gene, D gene, CDR3 DNA, CDR3 protein. D genes are given only for firm matches. Part of the rows lack a size; the others show once, few, many or a class for expanded clones.

j_call: TRBJ2-3; clone_size: .; v_call: TRBV5-1; d_call: TRBD2; cdr3_nt: TGCGCCAGCCACGGACTAGCTGGCACAGATACGCAGTATTTT; cdr3_aa: CASHGLAGTDTQYF
j_call: TRBJ2-5; clone_size: many; v_call: TRBV12-3/TRBV12-4; d_call: TRBD2; cdr3_nt: TGTGCCAGCAGGCGACTAGCGGGAGGGCAAGAGACCCAGTACTTC; cdr3_aa: CASRRLAGGQETQYF
j_call: TRBJ1-2; clone_size: .; v_call: TRBV29-1; d_call: TRBD1; cdr3_nt: TGCAGCGTCGCGGGCCGGTGGACAGGGGACTTCTATGGCTACACCTTC; cdr3_aa: CSVAGRWTGDFYGYTF
j_call: TRBJ2-3; clone_size: many; v_call: TRBV6-1; d_call: .; cdr3_nt: TGTGCCAGCAGCACGGGGTTACGCACAGATACGCAGTATTTT; cdr3_aa: CASSTGLRTDTQYF
j_call: TRBJ1-3; clone_size: few; v_call: TRBV10-3; d_call: TRBD1; cdr3_nt: TGTGCCATCAGTACCGGGACAGGGAGTGGAAACACCATATATTTT; cdr3_aa: CAISTGTGSGNTIYF
j_call: TRBJ2-3; clone_size: many; v_call: TRBV12-3/TRBV12-4; d_call: .; cdr3_nt: TGTGCCAGCAGTCCCCGGCCCCCCGCCTCAGATACGCAGTATTTT; cdr3_aa: CASSPRPPASDTQYF
j_call: TRBJ1-1; clone_size: few; v_call: TRBV4-3; d_call: .; cdr3_nt: TGCGCCAGCAGCCAAGGACTCCAGGGCACTGAAGCTTTCTTT; cdr3_aa: CASSQGLQGTEAFF
j_call: TRBJ2-1; clone_size: few; v_call: TRBV13; d_call: TRBD2; cdr3_nt: TGTGCCAGCAGCCAGTCCTTTTCAAGCGGGGAAATCAATGAGCAGTTCTTC; cdr3_aa: CASSQSFSSGEINEQFF
j_call: TRBJ2-2; clone_size: .; v_call: TRBV6-4; d_call: .; cdr3_nt: TGTGCCAGCAGAGGCATGCGGGACAGCGCCAACACCGGGGAGCTGTTTTTT; cdr3_aa: CASRGMRDSANTGELFF
j_call: TRBJ2-1; clone_size: many; v_call: TRBV28; d_call: .; cdr3_nt: TGTGCCAGCAGAGTTGTGGGTACCTACAATGAGCAGTTCTTC; cdr3_aa: CASRVVGTYNEQFF
j_call: TRBJ2-1; clone_size: once; v_call: TRBV2; d_call: TRBD2; cdr3_nt: TGTGCCAGCAGTGGGAGCGGGAGGGCCTGGGTTTCCTACAATGAGCAGTTCTTC; cdr3_aa: CASSGSGRAWVSYNEQFF
j_call: TRBJ1-1; clone_size: many; v_call: TRBV30; d_call: .; cdr3_nt: TGTGCCTGGAGTTCCCCGGCAGGGGTGAACACTGAAGCTTTCTTT; cdr3_aa: CAWSSPAGVNTEAFF
j_call: TRBJ2-7; clone_size: .; v_call: TRBV5-1; d_call: TRBD1; cdr3_nt: TGCGCCAGCAGTAGGGACAGGGATGTAGCGGAGCAGTACTTC; cdr3_aa: CASSRDRDVAEQYF
j_call: TRBJ2-7; clone_size: many; v_call: TRBV29-1; d_call: .; cdr3_nt: TGCAGCGTGGATGACGGCTACGAGCAGTACTTC; cdr3_aa: CSVDDGYEQYF
j_call: TRBJ2-7; clone_size: .; v_call: TRBV7-9; d_call: TRBD1; cdr3_nt: TGTACCAGCAGCCGACAGGGGGCCTCCTACGAGCAGTACTTC; cdr3_aa: CTSSRQGASYEQYF
j_call: TRBJ2-1; clone_size: .; v_call: TRBV27; d_call: .; cdr3_nt: TGTGCCGGCAGTTCGACAGTTAGCTCCTACAATGAGCAGTTCTTC; cdr3_aa: CAGSSTVSSYNEQFF
j_call: TRBJ2-1; clone_size: few; v_call: TRBV29-1; d_call: .; cdr3_nt: TGCAGCGTCGCCCGGAAGAACTACAATGAGCAGTTCTTC; cdr3_aa: CSVARKNYNEQFF
j_call: TRBJ2-1; clone_size: .; v_call: TRBV7-9; d_call: .; cdr3_nt: TGTGCCAGCAGATTGGACTTAGCCTCCTACAATGAGCAGTTCTTC; cdr3_aa: CASRLDLASYNEQFF
j_call: TRBJ2-1; clone_size: many; v_call: TRBV28; d_call: TRBD1; cdr3_nt: TGTGCCAGCAGGCCGAAGGGGGCTAGGTCCTACAATGAGCAGTTCTTC; cdr3_aa: CASRPKGARSYNEQFF
j_call: TRBJ2-1; clone_size: many; v_call: TRBV11-2; d_call: .; cdr3_nt: TGTGCCAGCAGCTCGGACGGGGCGGGAAGATACAATGAGCAGTTCTTC; cdr3_aa: CASSSDGAGRYNEQFF
j_call: TRBJ1-5; clone_size: .; v_call: TRBV2; d_call: .; cdr3_nt: TGTGCCAGCAGGTCAGATAGCAATCAGCCCCAGCATTTT; cdr3_aa: CASRSDSNQPQHF
j_call: TRBJ1-3; clone_size: few; v_call: TRBV5-1; d_call: .; cdr3_nt: TGCGCCAGCACCGGCAGTCCTGGAAACACCATATATTTT; cdr3_aa: CASTGSPGNTIYF
j_call: TRBJ2-5; clone_size: .; v_call: TRBV12-3/TRBV12-4; d_call: TRBD2; cdr3_nt: TGTGCCAGCAGTCCGTTTCGGACTAGCGGGATTCAAGAGACCCAGTACTTC; cdr3_aa: CASSPFRTSGIQETQYF
j_call: TRBJ2-3; clone_size: few; v_call: TRBV7-2; d_call: TRBD2; cdr3_nt: TGTGCCAGCAGCTTGGTAGGAGCGGGAGGTCTAGATACGCAGTATTTT; cdr3_aa: CASSLVGAGGLDTQYF
j_call: TRBJ2-3; clone_size: many; v_call: TRBV7-6; d_call: .; cdr3_nt: TGTGCCAGCAGCCAACAGGGTTATGCAACAGATACGCAGTATTTT; cdr3_aa: CASSQQGYATDTQYF
j_call: TRBJ1-2; clone_size: .; v_call: TRBV28; d_call: .; cdr3_nt: TGTGCCAGCAGTTTCCGTTTTCCAAGCGGCGGCTATGGCTACACCTTC; cdr3_aa: CASSFRFPSGGYGYTF
j_call: TRBJ2-3; clone_size: few; v_call: TRBV10-3; d_call: TRBD2; cdr3_nt: TGTGCCATCAGTGATGGGGCTAGCGGGAGGTCAGATACGCAGTATTTT; cdr3_aa: CAISDGASGRSDTQYF
j_call: TRBJ2-1; clone_size: few; v_call: TRBV7-9; d_call: TRBD1; cdr3_nt: TGTGCCAGCAGCTTCAGCTGGGGGACAGGGGAGCAGTTCTTC; cdr3_aa: CASSFSWGTGEQFF
j_call: TRBJ1-5; clone_size: many; v_call: TRBV6-1; d_call: TRBD1; cdr3_nt: TGTGCCAGCAGCAGACAGGGCCATAGCAATCAGCCCCAGCATTTT; cdr3_aa: CASSRQGHSNQPQHF
j_call: TRBJ2-2; clone_size: .; v_call: TRBV16; d_call: .; cdr3_nt: TGTGCCAGCAGCCGAGCAGGGTCGATTTCGAACACCGGGGAGCTGTTTTTT; cdr3_aa: CASSRAGSISNTGELFF
j_call: TRBJ2-1; clone_size: few; v_call: TRBV6-1; d_call: TRBD2; cdr3_nt: TGTGCCAGCTACGAACTAGCGGGAGAATCCCGTGAGCAGTTCTTC; cdr3_aa: CASYELAGESREQFF
j_call: TRBJ2-7; clone_size: .; v_call: TRBV6-2/TRBV6-3; d_call: .; cdr3_nt: TGTGCCAGCACCCCAAGGTGGAGGGGCTCCTACGAGCAGTACTTC; cdr3_aa: CASTPRWRGSYEQYF
j_call: TRBJ2-5; clone_size: many; v_call: TRBV18; d_call: .; cdr3_nt: TGTGCCAGCTCACTCCAAAATCGGGAGACCCAGTACTTC; cdr3_aa: CASSLQNRETQYF
j_call: TRBJ2-2; clone_size: .; v_call: TRBV12-3/TRBV12-4; d_call: .; cdr3_nt: TGTGCCAGCAGTTTATCCGGGGATTTCACCGGGGAGCTGTTTTTT; cdr3_aa: CASSLSGDFTGELFF
j_call: TRBJ2-3; clone_size: .; v_call: TRBV24-1; d_call: .; cdr3_nt: TGTGCCGCCAGTGATTTGGATACAGATACGCAGTATTTT; cdr3_aa: CAASDLDTDTQYF
j_call: TRBJ1-1; clone_size: many; v_call: TRBV10-3; d_call: TRBD1; cdr3_nt: TGTGCCATCGCCGGGACAGGGAACACTGAAGCTTTCTTT; cdr3_aa: CAIAGTGNTEAFF
j_call: TRBJ2-1; clone_size: .; v_call: TRBV10-3; d_call: TRBD2; cdr3_nt: TGTGCCATCAGTGAGGCGGGAGAGAGCAATGAGCAGTTCTTC; cdr3_aa: CAISEAGESNEQFF
j_call: TRBJ2-1; clone_size: few; v_call: TRBV29-1; d_call: .; cdr3_nt: TGCAGCGCCGACGTGACAGGAAGCACCTACAATGAGCAGTTCTTC; cdr3_aa: CSADVTGSTYNEQFF
j_call: TRBJ2-7; clone_size: many; v_call: TRBV27; d_call: TRBD1; cdr3_nt: TGTGCCACCGCGGACAGGGCCTACGAGCAGTACTTC; cdr3_aa: CATADRAYEQYF
j_call: TRBJ2-5; clone_size: few; v_call: TRBV28; d_call: TRBD2; cdr3_nt: TGTGCCACGCAAGGGGTAGCGGGAGGGCCCTCGCGAGAGACCCAGTACTTC; cdr3_aa: CATQGVAGGPSRETQYF